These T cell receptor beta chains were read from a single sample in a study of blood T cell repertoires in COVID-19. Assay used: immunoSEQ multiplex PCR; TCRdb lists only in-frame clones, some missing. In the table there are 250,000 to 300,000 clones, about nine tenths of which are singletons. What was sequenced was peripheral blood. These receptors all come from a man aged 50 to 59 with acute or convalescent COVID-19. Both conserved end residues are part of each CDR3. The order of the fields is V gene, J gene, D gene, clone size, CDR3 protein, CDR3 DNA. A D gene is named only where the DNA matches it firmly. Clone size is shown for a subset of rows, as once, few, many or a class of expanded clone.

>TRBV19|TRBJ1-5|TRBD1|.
CASSMRTGITQPQHF
TGTGCCAGTAGTATGCGGACAGGTATAACTCAGCCCCAGCATTTT
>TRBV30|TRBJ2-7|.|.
CAWSLAGEQYF
TGTGCCTGGAGCTTGGCGGGGGAGCAGTACTTC
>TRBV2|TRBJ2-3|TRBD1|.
CASSELGPWDRGTTDTQYF
TGTGCCAGCAGTGAATTGGGACCGTGGGACAGGGGGACCACAGATACGCAGTATTTT
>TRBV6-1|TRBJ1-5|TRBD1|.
CASSEAGQFNQPQHF
TGTGCCAGCAGTGAAGCGGGACAGTTCAATCAGCCCCAGCATTTT
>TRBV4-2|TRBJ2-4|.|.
CASSQEPPGAKNIQYF
TGTGCCAGCAGCCAAGAACCCCCGGGGGCCAAAAACATTCAGTACTTC
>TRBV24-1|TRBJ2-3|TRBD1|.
CATSGGTGWTDTQYF
TGTGCCACCAGTGGAGGGACAGGGTGGACAGATACGCAGTATTTT
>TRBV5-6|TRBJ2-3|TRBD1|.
CASSDRGPDTQYF
TGTGCCAGCAGCGACAGGGGGCCAGATACGCAGTATTTT
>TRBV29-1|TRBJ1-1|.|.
CSAAGLRLNTEAFF
TGCAGCGCCGCAGGTCTGAGATTGAACACTGAAGCTTTCTTT
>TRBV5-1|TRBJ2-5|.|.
CASCPLSFGQETQYF
TGCGCCAGCTGCCCTCTTAGTTTCGGCCAAGAGACCCAGTACTTC
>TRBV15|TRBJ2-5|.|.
CATSKERYQETQYF
TGTGCCACCAGCAAGGAGCGGTACCAAGAGACCCAGTACTTC
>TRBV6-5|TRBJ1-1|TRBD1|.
CASFWTGGVTEAFF
TGTGCCAGCTTCTGGACAGGGGGCGTCACTGAAGCTTTCTTT
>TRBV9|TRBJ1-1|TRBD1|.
CASSPTGGNTEAFF
TGTGCCAGCAGCCCTACAGGGGGAAACACTGAAGCTTTCTTT
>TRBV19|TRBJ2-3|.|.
CASSPQGFPSTDTQYF
TGTGCCAGTAGTCCGCAGGGGTTTCCTAGCACAGATACGCAGTATTTT
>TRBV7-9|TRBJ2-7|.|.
CASSLRQDHYEQYF
TGTGCCAGCAGCCTAAGACAGGATCACTACGAGCAGTACTTC
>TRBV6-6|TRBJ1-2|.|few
CASSYMEANYGYTF
TGTGCCAGCAGTTACATGGAAGCGAACTATGGCTACACCTTC
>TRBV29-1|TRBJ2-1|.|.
CSVEDRGDRYNEQFF
TGCAGCGTTGAAGATAGAGGAGATCGCTACAATGAGCAGTTCTTC
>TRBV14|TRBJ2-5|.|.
CASSRRGTQYF
TGTGCCAGCAGCCGAAGGGGGACCCAGTACTTC
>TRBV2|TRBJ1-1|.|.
CASLGDMNTEAFF
TGTGCCAGCTTGGGCGACATGAACACTGAAGCTTTCTTT
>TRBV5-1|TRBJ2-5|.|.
CASAEVALVETQYF
TGCGCCAGCGCTGAGGTAGCTTTAGTCGAGACCCAGTACTTC
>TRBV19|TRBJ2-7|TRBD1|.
CASRNRGGTYEQYF
TGTGCCAGTAGAAACAGGGGTGGGACCTACGAGCAGTACTTC
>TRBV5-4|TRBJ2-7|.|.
CASSTRQHEQYF
TGTGCCAGCAGCACCCGACAGCACGAGCAGTACTTC
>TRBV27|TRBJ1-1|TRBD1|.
CASSPWTGAYTEAFF
TGTGCCAGCAGTCCCTGGACAGGAGCTTACACTGAAGCTTTCTTT
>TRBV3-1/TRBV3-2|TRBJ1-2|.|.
CASSQGAGEGYGYTF
TGTGCCAGCAGCCAAGGGGCCGGGGAGGGCTATGGCTACACCTTC
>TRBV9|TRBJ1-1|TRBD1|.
CASSVGQGGTEAFF
TGTGCCAGCAGCGTAGGACAGGGGGGAACTGAAGCTTTCTTT
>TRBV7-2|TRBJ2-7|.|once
CASSWGSDSYEQYF
TGTGCCAGCAGCTGGGGCTCCGACTCCTACGAGCAGTACTTC
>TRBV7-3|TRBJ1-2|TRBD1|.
CASSLFQGVGGYTF
TGTGCCAGCAGCTTATTCCAGGGGGTAGGAGGCTACACCTTC
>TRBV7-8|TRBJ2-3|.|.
CASGRDSRGTDTQYF
TGTGCCAGCGGCAGAGACAGCCGCGGCACAGATACGCAGTATTTT
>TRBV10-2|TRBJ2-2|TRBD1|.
CASRVILQGAGGELFF
TGCGCCAGCAGAGTTATCCTACAGGGGGCAGGTGGGGAGCTGTTTTTT
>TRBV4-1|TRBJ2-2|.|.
CASSHRGELFF
TGCGCCAGCAGCCACCGCGGGGAGCTGTTTTTT